The clone carrying this T cell receptor beta chain turned up a few times. Antigen specificity is unknown. Deletions cut 5 bases from V and 5 bases from J, with 15 bases between. Germline lookup yields CDR1 SQVTM and CDR2 ANQGSEA. CDR3 length equals 14 residues. The sample comes from a study of human T cells and chemical hapten exposure. The overall study: Donors were sensitized with 2% DPC on the upper inner arm. Patch tests containing 0.01% DPC, applied to the upper back, were read at 6 days. Findings and caveats of the study: Alopecia was present in the donors, so their immune response may differ from healthy people's.

The time point is: patch test 2, 6 weeks after DPC sensitization. The treatment was: therapeutic diphenylcyclopropenone sensitization with weekly scalp DPC. One entry per CDR3 protein results from TCRdb running MiXCR on the RACE reads. Among 80,000 to 95,000 distinct CDR3 sequences listed, approximately 10% were seen once. The TCR comes from a man in his forties or fifties with alopecia areata. Some clones in this sample may be carry-over from other donors' samples. Here the sequenced sample was whole blood, taken in connection with sensitization to the hapten diphenylcyclopropenone (DPC). This chain connects TRBV29-1 to TRBJ2-2; tentative D call: TRBD2 (5 bases). CDR3 sequence reads: CSVIGVVGTGELFF. CDR3 coding DNA: TGCAGCGTTATCGGGGTTGTTGGGACCGGGGAGCTGTTTTTT.